The 28 T cell receptor beta chains in this list originate from one sample, sequenced in a study of blood T cell repertoires in COVID-19. The table came from immunoSEQ multiplex PCR; TCRdb's copy has only in-frame clones and leaves some out. The profile shows about 50,000 clones, 80% to 95% of them singletons. The sequencing input was peripheral blood. The receptor source for this set is a man aged 45-65 years with active COVID-19.

The chain links TRBV14 to TRBJ2-5; weak D call: TRBD1 (6 bases). The germline CDR1 and CDR2 sequences are SGHDN and FVKESK. Trimming took 8 bases from V and 1 from J, leaving 11 bases between them. The CDR3 totals 13 residues. The CDR3 DNA reads TGTGCCAGCTCTAGAGGGGGCCAAGAGACCCAGTACTTC. It translates to CASSRGGQETQYF.

This clone was counted once. This chain uses TRBV4-2 with TRBJ2-7; tentatively, D is TRBD2 (7 bases). The CDR3 is 16 residues long. V lost 2 bases to trimming and J lost 3 bases, with 17 bases between them. The germline V gene encodes CDR1 LGHNA and CDR2 YNFKEQ. As DNA, the CDR3 is TGTGCCAGCAGCCAACAAACTTGGGGGGGCCACTACGAGCAGTACTTC. It codes for CASSQQTWGGHYEQYF.

The chain couples TRBV12-3 or TRBV12-4 to TRBJ2-7; TRBD1 might be the D (6 bases). Between the trimmed V and J ends, which lost 4 bases and 12 bases, there was a span of 13 bases. There are 11 residues in the CDR3. CDR3 in amino acids: CASSSGQSTYF. CDR3 in DNA: TGTGCCAGCAGTTCCGGACAGAGTACGTACTTC.

V gene TRBV19 combines with J gene TRBJ1-1; D unresolved. V lost 6 bases and J lost 0, with 8 bases in between. The germline V gene has CDR1 LNHDA and CDR2 SQIVND (reference sequence). There are 13 residues in the CDR3. CDR3: CASRFNMNTEAFF. The CDR3 DNA reads as TGTGCCAGTAGGTTTAACATGAACACTGAAGCTTTCTTT. The full variable domain, its missing parts supplied by reference TRBV19 and TRBJ1-1, is DGGITQSPKYLFRKEGQNVTLSCEQNLNHDAMYWYRQDPGQGLRLIYYSQIVNDFQKGDIAEGYSVSREKKESFPLTVTSAQKNPTAFYLCASRFNMNTEAFFGQGTRLTVV.

The chain uses TRBV6-6 and TRBJ2-2; no clear D gene. Trimming removed 2 bases from V and 4 bases from J, with 11 bases in between. The CDR3 contains 15 residues. Germline CDR1 is MNHNY and CDR2 is SVGAGI (reference sequence). In DNA, the CDR3 is TGTGCCAGCAGTTACCTGGATTCGGGCACCGGGGAGCTGTTTTTT. It codes for CASSYLDSGTGELFF.

The chain has TRBV9 and TRBJ2-3; 12 bases agree with TRBD2. CDR3 size: 19 residues. Germline values: CDR1 SGDLS, CDR2 YYNGEE. Unmatched junction bases numbered 14, after V lost 4 bases and J lost 2 bases. CDR3 sequence: CASSSTRLAGEELTDTQYF. As DNA, the CDR3 is TGTGCCAGCAGCTCAACTCGACTAGCGGGAGAGGAACTCACAGATACGCAGTATTTT.

This clone has only one observation. The V call is TRBV28, the J call TRBJ1-5, with a possible D match to TRBD1 (6 bases). The CDR3 runs to 15 residues. Trimming took off 3 bases at V and 3 bases at J, with 12 bases between the two ends. Germline CDR1 reads MDHEN; CDR2 reads SYDVKM. The CDR3 spells CASSLWGGFNQPQHF. The CDR3 nucleotides read TGTGCCAGCAGTTTGTGGGGGGGCTTCAATCAGCCCCAGCATTTT. The full variable domain, its missing parts supplied by reference TRBV28 and TRBJ1-5, is DVKVTQSSRYLVKRTGEKVFLECVQDMDHENMFWYRQDPGLGLRLIYFSYDVKMKEKGDIPEGYSVSREKKERFSLILESASTNQTSMYLCASSLWGGFNQPQHFGDGTRLSIL.

The chain links TRBV6-2 or TRBV6-3 to TRBJ2-5; perhaps TRBD2 as D (7 bases). Germline V gene lookup returns CDR1 MNHEY and CDR2 SVGEGT. This CDR3 has 17 residues. Trimming pared 2 bases from V and 4 bases from J, leaving 20 bases between. This CDR3 reads CASSYSRGRRGTETQYF. The DNA of the CDR3 is TGTGCCAGCAGTTACAGCAGGGGACGGCGGGGGACAGAGACCCAGTACTTC.

J is TRBJ1-2 and V is TRBV24-1; D is undetermined. Germline values: CDR1 KGHDR, CDR2 SFDVKD. Trimming pared 3 bases from V and 4 bases from J, leaving 2 bases between. CDR3 length equals 11 residues. DNA for the CDR3: TGTGCCACCAGTGATCTCTATGGCTACACCTTC. Translating gives CATSDLYGYTF.

The J gene is TRBJ2-3, the V gene TRBV6-5; D remains ambiguous. This CDR3 spans 16 amino acids. V shed 0 bases and J shed 0 bases, with 10 bases lying between them. Germline values: CDR1 MNHEY, CDR2 SVGAGI. The CDR3 protein is CASSYSSGASTDTQYF. For the CDR3, the DNA is TGTGCCAGCAGTTACTCCTCCGGAGCGAGCACAGATACGCAGTATTTT.

CDR3 sequence (DNA): TGCAGCGTTGATCCGGGGCGGGGAGAGACCCAGTACTTC. Protein product: CSVDPGRGETQYF. This rearrangement joins TRBV29-1 to TRBJ2-5; TRBD2 might be the D (6 bases). Germline V lookup: CDR1 SQVTM, CDR2 ANQGSEA. V lost 3 bases to trimming and J lost 4 bases, with 12 bases between them. The CDR3 sequence is 13 residues long. The full variable domain, its missing parts supplied by reference TRBV29-1 and TRBJ2-5, is SAVISQKPSRDICQRGTSLTIQCQVDSQVTMMFWYRQQPGQSLTLIATANQGSEATYESGFVIDKFPISRPNLTFSTLTVSNMSPEDSSIYLCSVDPGRGETQYFGPGTRLLVL.

The V gene is TRBV7-9, the J gene TRBJ2-2; no clear D gene. Trimming removed 6 bases at V and 6 bases at J, with 11 bases between. Germline V CDR1 and CDR2: SEHNR, FQNEAQ (reference sequence). This CDR3 spans 13 amino acids. CDR3 residues: CASSFERAGELFF. The CDR3 DNA is TGTGCCAGCAGTTTCGAACGAGCCGGGGAGCTGTTTTTT. Together with reference TRBV7-9 and TRBJ2-2, the CDR3 gives the full variable domain: DTGVSQNPRHKITKRGQNVTFRCDPISEHNRLYWYRQTLGQGPEFLTYFQNEAQLEKSRLLSDRFSAERPKGSFSTLEIQRTEQGDSAMYLCASSFERAGELFFGEGSRLTVL.

The V call is TRBV7-6, the J call TRBJ2-1; 7 nucleotides line up with TRBD1. The CDR3 is made up of 13 amino acids. Trimming at V came to 3 bases and at J to 5 bases, leaving 1 base not matched to a gene. Per the germline V gene, CDR1 is SGHVS and CDR2 is FNYEAQ. Written as DNA, the CDR3 is TGTGCCAGCAGCTTGGACAGGCACAATGAGCAGTTCTTC. Encoded protein: CASSLDRHNEQFF.

This chain links TRBV24-1 with TRBJ1-6; TRBD1 matches at 8 bases. The CDR3 is 18 residues long. V lost 8 bases, J lost 0 bases, and 11 bases stayed unmatched. Germline V CDR1 and CDR2: KGHDR, SFDVKD. In nucleotides, the CDR3 is TGTGCCACCACAGCAGACAGGGGCCATAGCTCCTATAATTCACCCCTCCACTTT. Translating gives CATTADRGHSSYNSPLHF.

This chain connects TRBV5-4 to TRBJ2-3; 7 nucleotides agree with TRBD2. This CDR3 is 16 amino acids long. The junction had 10 bases not matched to a gene; V was cut back by 4 bases and J by 2 bases. Germline lookup yields CDR1 SGHNT and CDR2 YYREEE (reference sequence). The CDR3, as DNA: TGTGCCAGCAGCCGCGGGGGAGGGTGGAACACAGATACGCAGTATTTT. Its protein is CASSRGGGWNTDTQYF.

V is TRBV3-1 (or the pseudogene TRBV3-2) and J is TRBJ2-1; D unclear. V lost 0 bases, J lost 4 bases, and 4 bases lay in between. The CDR3 is 13 residues long. Germline loops: CDR1 LGHDT, CDR2 YNNKEL (reference sequence). The CDR3 coding sequence is TGTGCCAGCAGCCAAGAAGCTTACAATGAGCAGTTCTTC. This gives the protein CASSQEAYNEQFF.

The chain combines TRBV5-1 with TRBJ1-6; a weak D match, TRBD1 (6 bases). CDR1 is SGHRS and CDR2 is YFSETQ in the germline V gene. Trimming took off 0 bases at V and 5 bases at J, with 6 bases between the two ends. The CDR3 is 14 residues long. The CDR3 DNA is TGCGCCAGCAGCTTGGGACAGGATAATTCACCCCTCCACTTT. The encoded protein is CASSLGQDNSPLHF. The entire variable domain, with the rest obtained from reference TRBV5-1 and TRBJ1-6, is as follows: KAGVTQTPRYLIKTRGQQVTLSCSPISGHRSVSWYQQTPGQGLQFLFEYFSETQRNKGNFPGRFSGRQFSNSRSEMNVSTLELGDSALYLCASSLGQDNSPLHFGNGTRLTVT.

The gene calls are TRBV3-1 (or the pseudogene TRBV3-2) and TRBJ2-5; 9 positions agree with TRBD1. V shed 0 bases, J shed 7 bases, and the junction held 6 bases outside the gene matches. Germline loops: CDR1 LGHDT, CDR2 YNNKEL (reference sequence). CDR3 size: 15 residues. The CDR3 protein is CASSQEGQGPGTQYF. The CDR3 region has the DNA TGTGCCAGCAGCCAAGAGGGACAGGGCCCAGGGACCCAGTACTTC.

The chain uses TRBV4-1 and TRBJ2-5; possible D gene TRBD2, 5 bases. V lost 0 bases and J 5 bases, leaving 13 bases between the germline ends. CDR1 and CDR2 from the germline V gene are MGHRA and YSYEKL. The CDR3 sequence is 15 residues long. The CDR3, as DNA: TGCGCCAGCAGCCAAGATCGGGGTGTTCGGGAGACCCAGTACTTC. This gives the protein CASSQDRGVRETQYF.

This sequence joins TRBV5-4 and TRBJ2-1; 13 nucleotides match TRBD2. The V gene's germline CDR1 is SGHNT and CDR2 YYREEE (reference sequence). V dropped 0 bases and J dropped 3; count of bases not matched to a gene: 0. There are 16 residues in the CDR3. The CDR3 here is CASSLGTSGGYNEQFF. For the CDR3, the DNA is TGTGCCAGCAGCTTGGGGACTAGCGGGGGCTACAATGAGCAGTTCTTC.

The chain couples TRBV29-1 to TRBJ2-2; the D gene is possibly TRBD2 (5 bases). The CDR3 length is 15 residues. Trimming removed 0 bases at V and 4 bases at J, with 12 bases between. CDR1 and CDR2 from the germline V gene are SQVTM and ANQGSEA. CDR3 sequence (DNA): TGCAGCGTTGAAGATTGGCAACTAGGCACCGGGGAGCTGTTTTTT. Its translation is CSVEDWQLGTGELFF.

The V gene is TRBV6-5, the J gene TRBJ2-3; the D gene is possibly TRBD2 (7 bases). V lost 10 bases and J 5 bases, leaving 19 bases between the germline ends. The CDR3 consists of 14 residues. Germline CDR1 and CDR2: MNHEY and SVGAGI. CDR3 amino acids: CATSRGAGGDTQYF. CDR3 in DNA: TGTGCCACTTCCCGGGGGGCCGGGGGAGATACGCAGTATTTT.

This clone was seen once. The chain links TRBV2 to TRBJ2-4; no firm D call. Trimming left V 4 bases short and J 16 bases short, with 14 bases between. The CDR3 consists of 11 residues. CDR1 is SNHLY and CDR2 is FYNNEI in the germline V gene. CDR3 residues: CASSGESSKYF. The CDR3 DNA reads as TGTGCCAGCAGTGGTGAGAGTTCGAAATACTTC.

The gene calls are TRBV10-2 and TRBJ2-5, with 12 bases that match TRBD1. Per germline, CDR1 WSHSY and CDR2 SAAADI. V shed 5 bases and J 13 bases; nucleotides not matched to a gene: 8. This CDR3 region has 13 residues. CDR3 residues: CASSPGTGGKWYF. The CDR3 DNA is TGCGCCAGCAGTCCGGGGACAGGGGGCAAATGGTACTTC.

This chain joins TRBV27 and TRBJ1-2; D gene unclear. The V end was cut by 5 bases, the J end by 4 bases, with 14 bases between. The germline gives CDR1 MNHEY, CDR2 SMNVEV (reference sequence). This CDR3 contains 14 residues. For the CDR3, the DNA is TGTGCCAGCAGTAATTGGAGTTACCCCTATGGCTACACCTTC. It translates to CASSNWSYPYGYTF.

The V call is TRBV13, the J call TRBJ1-6; 7 bases line up with TRBD1. The V segment lost 3 bases and the J segment 0 bases; nucleotides outside the gene matches: 5. The CDR3 spans 17 residues. In germline, CDR1 is PRHDT, CDR2 FYEKMQ (reference sequence). The CDR3 here is CASSFRGLSSYNSPLHF. In DNA form, the CDR3 reads TGTGCCAGCAGCTTTAGGGGGCTGAGCTCCTATAATTCACCCCTCCACTTT.

The rearrangement uses TRBV5-6 and TRBJ1-1; 12 bases map to TRBD1. CDR1 and CDR2 (germline): SGHDT, YYEEEE. With 3 bases clipped from V and 4 bases from J, the junction kept 7 bases outside the gene matches. This CDR3 is built from 16 residues. CDR3 in amino acids: CASSSRDRGRGTEAFF. DNA of the CDR3: TGTGCCAGCAGCTCCCGGGACAGGGGGCGAGGCACTGAAGCTTTCTTT.

The rearrangement uses TRBV6-2 or TRBV6-3 and TRBJ1-5; 7 bases are shared with TRBD1. The J segment lost 6 bases and the V segment lost 6 bases, leaving 8 bases of the junction unmatched. The CDR3 consists of 14 residues. CDR1 is MNHEY, CDR2 SVGEGT, per germline. The CDR3 protein is CASSPTGKTQPQHF. The CDR3 DNA reads TGTGCCAGCAGCCCGACAGGGAAGACTCAGCCCCAGCATTTT.